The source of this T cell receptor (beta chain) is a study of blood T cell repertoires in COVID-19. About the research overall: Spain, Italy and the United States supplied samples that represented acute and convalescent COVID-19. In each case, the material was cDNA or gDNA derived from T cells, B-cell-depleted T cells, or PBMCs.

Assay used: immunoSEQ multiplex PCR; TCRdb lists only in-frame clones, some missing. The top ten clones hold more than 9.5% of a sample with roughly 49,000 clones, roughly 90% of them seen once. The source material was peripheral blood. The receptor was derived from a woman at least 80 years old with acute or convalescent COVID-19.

The chain's CDR3 is CASSQTRTKAEAFF. The CDR3 nucleotides are TGTGCCAGCAGCCAAACTAGGACCAAGGCTGAAGCTTTCTTT. The chain has TRBV3-1 (or the pseudogene TRBV3-2) and TRBJ1-1; D remains ambiguous. Per germline, CDR1 LGHDT and CDR2 YNNKEL (reference sequence). Trimming stripped 2 bases from V and 6 bases from J, with 13 bases between. This CDR3 has 14 amino acids.